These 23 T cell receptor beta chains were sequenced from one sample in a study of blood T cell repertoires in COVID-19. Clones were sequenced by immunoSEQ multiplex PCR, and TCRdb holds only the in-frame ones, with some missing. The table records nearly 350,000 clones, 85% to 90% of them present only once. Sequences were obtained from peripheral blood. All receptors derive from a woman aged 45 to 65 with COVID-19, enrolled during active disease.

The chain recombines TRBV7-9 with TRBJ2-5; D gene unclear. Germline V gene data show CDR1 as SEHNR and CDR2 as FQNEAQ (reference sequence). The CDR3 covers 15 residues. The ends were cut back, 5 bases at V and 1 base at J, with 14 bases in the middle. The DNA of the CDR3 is TGTGCCAGCAGCCCCCAAATCCCGGGCCAAGAGACCCAGTACTTC. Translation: CASSPQIPGQETQYF.

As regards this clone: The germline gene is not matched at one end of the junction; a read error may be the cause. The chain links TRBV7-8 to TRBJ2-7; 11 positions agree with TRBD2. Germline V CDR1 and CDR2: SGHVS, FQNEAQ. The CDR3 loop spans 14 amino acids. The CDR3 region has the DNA TGTGCCAGCAGCTATAAGGGACTAGCGGCCCGGTGGGACTTC. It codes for CASSYKGLAARWDF.

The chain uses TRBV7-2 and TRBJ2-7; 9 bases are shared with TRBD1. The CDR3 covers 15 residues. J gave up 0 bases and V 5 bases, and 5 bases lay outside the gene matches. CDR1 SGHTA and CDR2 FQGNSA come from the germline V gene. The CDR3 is CASSPRQGGSYEQYF. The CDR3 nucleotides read TGTGCCAGCAGCCCCCGACAGGGGGGCTCCTACGAGCAGTACTTC.

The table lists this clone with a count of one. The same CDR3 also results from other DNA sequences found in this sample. For the CDR3, the DNA is TGTGCCAGCAGCTTAGGGAGCGGAGATACGCAGTATTTT. The encoded protein is CASSLGSGDTQYF. V is TRBV7-2 and J is TRBJ2-3; D is perhaps TRBD2 (5 bases). The CDR3 sequence is 13 residues long. The germline CDR1 and CDR2 sequences are SGHTA and FQGNSA. V dropped 1 base and J dropped 5 bases, with 7 bases sitting between them.

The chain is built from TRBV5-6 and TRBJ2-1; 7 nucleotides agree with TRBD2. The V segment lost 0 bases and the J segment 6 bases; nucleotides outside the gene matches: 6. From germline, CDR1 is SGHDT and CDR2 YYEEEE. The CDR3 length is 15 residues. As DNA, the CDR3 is TGTGCCAGCAGCTTGGGGGGAGGGCCGGTCAATGAGCAGTTCTTC. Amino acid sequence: CASSLGGGPVNEQFF.

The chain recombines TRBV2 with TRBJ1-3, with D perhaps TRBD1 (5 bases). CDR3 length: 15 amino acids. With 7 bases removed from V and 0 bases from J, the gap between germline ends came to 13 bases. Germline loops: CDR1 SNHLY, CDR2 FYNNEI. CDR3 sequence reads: CASNGDSNSGNTIYF. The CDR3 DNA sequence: TGTGCCAGCAACGGCGACAGCAACTCTGGAAACACCATATATTTT.

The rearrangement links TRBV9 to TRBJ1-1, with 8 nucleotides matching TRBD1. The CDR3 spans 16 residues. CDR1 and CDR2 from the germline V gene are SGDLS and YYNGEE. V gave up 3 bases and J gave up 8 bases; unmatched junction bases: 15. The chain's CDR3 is CASSEPRQGRASEAFF. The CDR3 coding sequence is TGTGCCAGCAGCGAGCCGAGACAGGGGAGGGCGAGCGAAGCTTTCTTT.

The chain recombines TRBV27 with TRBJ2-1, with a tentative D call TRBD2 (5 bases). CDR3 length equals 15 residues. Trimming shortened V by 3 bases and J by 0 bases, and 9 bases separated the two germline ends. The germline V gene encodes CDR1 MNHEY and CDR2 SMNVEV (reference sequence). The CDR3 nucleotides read TGTGCCAGCAGTTTCAGAGCGGACTCCTACAATGAGCAGTTCTTC. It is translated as CASSFRADSYNEQFF.

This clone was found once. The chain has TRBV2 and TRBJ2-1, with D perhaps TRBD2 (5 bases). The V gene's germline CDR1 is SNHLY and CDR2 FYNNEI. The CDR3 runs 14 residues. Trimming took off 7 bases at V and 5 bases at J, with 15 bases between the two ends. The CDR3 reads CASTRTRVDNEQFF. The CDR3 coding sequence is TGTGCCAGCACTCGAACTAGAGTAGACAATGAGCAGTTCTTC.

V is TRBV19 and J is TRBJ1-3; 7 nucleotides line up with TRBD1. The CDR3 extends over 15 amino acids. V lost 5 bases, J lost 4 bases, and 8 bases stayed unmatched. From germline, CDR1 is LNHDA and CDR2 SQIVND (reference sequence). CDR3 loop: CASSPTGDPGNTIYF. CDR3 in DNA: TGTGCCAGTAGTCCCACAGGGGATCCGGGAAACACCATATATTTT.

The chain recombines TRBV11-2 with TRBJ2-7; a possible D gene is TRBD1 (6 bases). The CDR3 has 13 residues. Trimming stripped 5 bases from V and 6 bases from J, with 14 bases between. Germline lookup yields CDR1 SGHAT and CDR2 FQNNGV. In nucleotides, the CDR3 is TGTGCCAGCAGCATTAACAGGGTCGGCGAGCAGTACTTC. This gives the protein CASSINRVGEQYF.

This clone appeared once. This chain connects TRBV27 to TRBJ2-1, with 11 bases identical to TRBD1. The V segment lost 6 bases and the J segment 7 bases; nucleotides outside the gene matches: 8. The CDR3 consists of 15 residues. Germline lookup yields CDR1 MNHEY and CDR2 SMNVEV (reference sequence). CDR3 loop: CASRLIGTGGNEQFF. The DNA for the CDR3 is TGTGCCAGCAGACTTATCGGGACAGGGGGGAATGAGCAGTTCTTC.

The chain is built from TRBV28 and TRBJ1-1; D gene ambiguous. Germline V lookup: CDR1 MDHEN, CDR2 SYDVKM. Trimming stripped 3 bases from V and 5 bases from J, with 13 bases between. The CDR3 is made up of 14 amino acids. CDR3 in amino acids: CASSLRGVRTEAFF. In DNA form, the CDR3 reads TGTGCCAGCAGTTTGCGAGGAGTGCGGACTGAAGCTTTCTTT.

The CDR3 coding sequence is TGTGCCAGCAGCGTAGCCCCCTTCGGTCAGGGTTACCCACCCCTCCACTTT. Translated, it gives CASSVAPFGQGYPPLHF. The rearrangement links TRBV9 to TRBJ1-6; D is perhaps TRBD1 (5 bases). Germline V gene lookup returns CDR1 SGDLS and CDR2 YYNGEE. V lost 0 bases and J lost 11, with 21 bases in between. The CDR3 sequence is 17 residues long. The whole variable domain, remainder taken from reference TRBV9 and TRBJ1-6, is DSGVTQTPKHLITATGQRVTLRCSPRSGDLSVYWYQQSLDQGLQFLIQYYNGEERAKGNILERFSAQQFPDLHSELNLSSLELGDSALYFCASSVAPFGQGYPPLHFGNGTRLTVT.

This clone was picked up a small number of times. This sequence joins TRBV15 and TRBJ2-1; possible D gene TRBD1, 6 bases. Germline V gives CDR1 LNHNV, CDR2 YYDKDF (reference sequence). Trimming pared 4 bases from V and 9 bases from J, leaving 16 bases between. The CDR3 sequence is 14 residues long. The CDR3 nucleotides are TGTGCCACCAGCAAGGGGGACGGCAGAGGTGAGCAGTTCTTC. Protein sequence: CATSKGDGRGEQFF.

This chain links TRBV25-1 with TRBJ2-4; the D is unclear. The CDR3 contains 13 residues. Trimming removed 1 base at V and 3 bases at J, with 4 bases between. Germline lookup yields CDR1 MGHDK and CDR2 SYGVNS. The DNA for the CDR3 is TGTGCCAGCAGTGAATTCGGCAAAAACATTCAGTACTTC. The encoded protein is CASSEFGKNIQYF.

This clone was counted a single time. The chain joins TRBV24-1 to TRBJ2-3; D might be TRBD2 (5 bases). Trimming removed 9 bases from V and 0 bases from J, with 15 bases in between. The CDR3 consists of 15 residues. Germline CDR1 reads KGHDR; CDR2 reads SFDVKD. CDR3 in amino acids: CATGRGQVSTDTQYF. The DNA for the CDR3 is TGTGCCACCGGACGAGGGCAGGTTAGCACAGATACGCAGTATTTT.

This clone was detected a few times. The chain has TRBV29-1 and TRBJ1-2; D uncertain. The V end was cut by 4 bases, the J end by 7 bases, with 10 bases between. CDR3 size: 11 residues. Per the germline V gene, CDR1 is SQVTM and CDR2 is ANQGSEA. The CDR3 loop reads CSVGHLRGYTF. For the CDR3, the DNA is TGCAGCGTTGGGCACCTCCGTGGCTACACCTTC.

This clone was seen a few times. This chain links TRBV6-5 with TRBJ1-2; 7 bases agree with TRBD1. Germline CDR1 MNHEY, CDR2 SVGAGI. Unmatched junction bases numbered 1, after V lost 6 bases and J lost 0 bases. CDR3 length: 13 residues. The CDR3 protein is CASRGTANYGYTF. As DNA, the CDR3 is TGTGCCAGCAGGGGGACAGCTAACTATGGCTACACCTTC.

The CDR3 here is CSAAHRGVSEQYF. The CDR3 region has the DNA TGCAGCGCGGCCCACAGGGGTGTGTCCGAGCAGTACTTC. The chain links TRBV29-1 to TRBJ2-7; TRBD1 agrees at 7 bases. Germline CDR1 and CDR2: SQVTM and ANQGSEA. This CDR3 is built from 13 residues. Trimming cost V 7 bases and J 6 bases; bases outside gene matches: 12.

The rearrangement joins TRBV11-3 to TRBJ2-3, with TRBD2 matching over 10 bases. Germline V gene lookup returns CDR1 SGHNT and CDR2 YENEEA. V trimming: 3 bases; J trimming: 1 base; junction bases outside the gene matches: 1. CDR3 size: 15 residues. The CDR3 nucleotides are TGTGCCAGCAGCTTGGGGACTAGCGGCACAGATACGCAGTATTTT. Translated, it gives CASSLGTSGTDTQYF.

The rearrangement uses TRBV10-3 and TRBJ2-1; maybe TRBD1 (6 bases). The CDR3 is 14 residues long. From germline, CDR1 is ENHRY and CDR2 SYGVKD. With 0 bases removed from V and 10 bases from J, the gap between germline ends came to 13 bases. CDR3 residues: CAISESGQIGEQFF. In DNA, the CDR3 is TGTGCCATCAGTGAGTCAGGACAGATAGGGGAGCAGTTCTTC.

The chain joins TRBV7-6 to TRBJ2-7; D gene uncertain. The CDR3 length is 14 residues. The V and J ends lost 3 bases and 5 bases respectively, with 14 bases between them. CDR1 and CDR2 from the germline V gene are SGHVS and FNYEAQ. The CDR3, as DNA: TGTGCCAGCAGCTTCACTGACGGGTCGGACGAGCAGTACTTC. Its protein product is CASSFTDGSDEQYF.